This T cell receptor beta chain was recorded in a study of blood T cell repertoires in COVID-19. The wider study: The United States, Italy and Spain supplied acute and convalescent COVID-19 samples. T cells, B-cell-depleted T cells, or PBMCs supplied cDNA or gDNA.

This clone was observed a handful of times. Sequencing used immunoSEQ multiplex PCR; TCRdb keeps in-frame clones, though not all of them. The data contain roughly 100,000 clones, more than 70% of them seen just once; the ten biggest clones take up 3.5%. The V gene's germline CDR1 is ENHRY and CDR2 SYGVKD. Trimming left V 11 bases short and J 5 bases short, with 15 bases between. The CDR3 totals 12 residues. The material sequenced was peripheral blood. The clonotype was recovered from a woman aged 55-75 years with acute or convalescent COVID-19. The chain couples TRBV10-3 to TRBJ1-1; D not certain. The CDR3 sequence is CAARGEVTEAFF. The CDR3 DNA reads TGTGCCGCCCGCGGGGAGGTGACTGAAGCTTTCTTT.